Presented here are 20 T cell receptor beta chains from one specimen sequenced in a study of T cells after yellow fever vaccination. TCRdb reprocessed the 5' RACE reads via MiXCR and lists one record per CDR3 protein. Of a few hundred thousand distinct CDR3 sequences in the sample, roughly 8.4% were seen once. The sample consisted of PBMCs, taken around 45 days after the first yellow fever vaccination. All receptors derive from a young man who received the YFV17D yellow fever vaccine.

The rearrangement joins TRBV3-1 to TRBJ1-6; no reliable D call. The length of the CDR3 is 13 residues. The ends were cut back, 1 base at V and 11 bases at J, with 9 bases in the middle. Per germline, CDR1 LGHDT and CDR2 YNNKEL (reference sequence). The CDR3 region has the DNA TGTGCCAGCAGCCAAGGTGGCGCGGCACCCCTCCACTTT. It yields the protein CASSQGGAAPLHF.

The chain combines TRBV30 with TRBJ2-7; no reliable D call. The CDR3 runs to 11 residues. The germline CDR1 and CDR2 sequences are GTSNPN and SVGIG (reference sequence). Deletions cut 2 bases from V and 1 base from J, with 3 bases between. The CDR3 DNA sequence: TGTGCCTGGAGTCATTCCTACGAGCAGTACTTC. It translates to CAWSHSYEQYF.

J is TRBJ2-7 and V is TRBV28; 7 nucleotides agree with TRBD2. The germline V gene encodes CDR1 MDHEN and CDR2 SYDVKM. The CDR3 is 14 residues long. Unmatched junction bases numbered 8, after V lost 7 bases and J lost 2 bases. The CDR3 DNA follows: TGTGCCAGCAATTCGGGAGGCCGCCCCTACGAGCAGTACGTC. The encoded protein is CASNSGGRPYEQYV.

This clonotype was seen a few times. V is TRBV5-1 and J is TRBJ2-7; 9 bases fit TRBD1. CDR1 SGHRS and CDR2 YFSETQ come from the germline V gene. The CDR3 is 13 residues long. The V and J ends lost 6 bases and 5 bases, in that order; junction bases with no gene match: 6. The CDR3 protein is CASKPGQGHEQYF. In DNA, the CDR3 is TGCGCCAGCAAGCCGGGACAGGGACACGAGCAGTACTTC.

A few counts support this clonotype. The CDR3 nucleotides read TGTGCCAGCAGTTACTCGAGCCAGACCGGGGAGCTGTTTTTT. Amino acids: CASSYSSQTGELFF. The chain employs TRBV6-5 and TRBJ2-2; unclear D gene. V dropped 0 bases and J dropped 5 bases, with 7 bases sitting between them. CDR1 is MNHEY, CDR2 SVGAGI, per germline. CDR3 length: 14 amino acids.

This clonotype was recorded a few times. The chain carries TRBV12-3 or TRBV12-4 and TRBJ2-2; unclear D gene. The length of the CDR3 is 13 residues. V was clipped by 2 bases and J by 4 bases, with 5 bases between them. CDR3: CASSLISTGELFF. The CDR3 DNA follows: TGTGCCAGCAGTTTAATTTCCACCGGGGAGCTGTTTTTT.

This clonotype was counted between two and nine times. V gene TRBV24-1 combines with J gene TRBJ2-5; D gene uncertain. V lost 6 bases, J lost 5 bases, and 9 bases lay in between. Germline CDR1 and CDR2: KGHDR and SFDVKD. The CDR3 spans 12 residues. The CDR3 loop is CATSFGMETQYF. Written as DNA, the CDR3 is TGTGCCACCAGTTTTGGGATGGAGACCCAGTACTTC.

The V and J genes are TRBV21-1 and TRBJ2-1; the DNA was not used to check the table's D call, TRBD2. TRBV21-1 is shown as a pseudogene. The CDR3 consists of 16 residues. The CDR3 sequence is CASSKPIRLLSGEQFF. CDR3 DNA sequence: TGTGCCAGCAGCAAACCCATACGTCTATTGAGCGGAGAGCAGTTCTTC.

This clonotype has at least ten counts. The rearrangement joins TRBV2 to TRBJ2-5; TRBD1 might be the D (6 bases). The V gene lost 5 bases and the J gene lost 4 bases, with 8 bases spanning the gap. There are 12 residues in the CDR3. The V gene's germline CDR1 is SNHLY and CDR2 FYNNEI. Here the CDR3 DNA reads TGTGCCAGCAGTTCAGGGGTAGAGACCCAGTACTTC. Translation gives CASSSGVETQYF.

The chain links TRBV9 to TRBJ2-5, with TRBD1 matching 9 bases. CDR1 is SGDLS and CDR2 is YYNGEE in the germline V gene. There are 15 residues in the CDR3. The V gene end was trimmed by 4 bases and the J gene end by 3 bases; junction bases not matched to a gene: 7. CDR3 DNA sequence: TGTGCCAGCAGCATTGACAGGGGGGGAGAAGAGACCCAGTACTTC. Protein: CASSIDRGGEETQYF.

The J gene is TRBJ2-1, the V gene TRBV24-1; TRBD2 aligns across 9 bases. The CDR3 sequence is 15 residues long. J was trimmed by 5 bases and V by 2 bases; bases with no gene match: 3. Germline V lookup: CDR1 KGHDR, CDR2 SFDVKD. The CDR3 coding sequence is TGTGCCACCAGTGATTCGGCTAGCGGGAACAATGAGCAGTTCTTC. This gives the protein CATSDSASGNNEQFF.

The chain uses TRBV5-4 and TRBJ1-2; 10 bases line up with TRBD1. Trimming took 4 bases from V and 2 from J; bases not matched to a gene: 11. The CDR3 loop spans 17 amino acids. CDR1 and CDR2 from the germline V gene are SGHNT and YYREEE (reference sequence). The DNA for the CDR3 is TGTGCCAGCAGCCCGGATCCCGGGACAGGGGTAAACTATGGCTACACCTTC. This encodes CASSPDPGTGVNYGYTF.

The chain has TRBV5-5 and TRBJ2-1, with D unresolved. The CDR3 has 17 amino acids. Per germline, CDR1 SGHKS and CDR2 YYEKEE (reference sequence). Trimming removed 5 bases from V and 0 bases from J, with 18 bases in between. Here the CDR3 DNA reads TGTGCCAGCAGATACGTACAACAAATGAGCTCCTACAATGAGCAGTTCTTC. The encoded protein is CASRYVQQMSSYNEQFF.

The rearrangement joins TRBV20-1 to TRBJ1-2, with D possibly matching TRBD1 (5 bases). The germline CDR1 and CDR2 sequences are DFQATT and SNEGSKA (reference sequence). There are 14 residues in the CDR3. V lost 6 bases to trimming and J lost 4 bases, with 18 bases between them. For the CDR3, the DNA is TGCAGTGCCGCCCGGGACGGCACTCGCTATGGCTACACCTTC. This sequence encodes CSAARDGTRYGYTF.

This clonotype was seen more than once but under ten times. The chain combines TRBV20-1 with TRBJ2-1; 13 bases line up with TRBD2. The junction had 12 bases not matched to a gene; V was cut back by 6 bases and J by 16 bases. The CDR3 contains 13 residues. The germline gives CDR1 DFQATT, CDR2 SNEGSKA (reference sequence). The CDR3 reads CSASRSLAGGQFF. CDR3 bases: TGCAGTGCCTCAAGATCACTAGCGGGGGGGCAATTCTTC.

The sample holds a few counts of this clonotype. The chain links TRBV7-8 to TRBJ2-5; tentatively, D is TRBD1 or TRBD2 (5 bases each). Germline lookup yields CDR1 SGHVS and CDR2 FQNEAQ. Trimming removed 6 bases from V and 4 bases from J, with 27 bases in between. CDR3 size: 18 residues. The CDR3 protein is CASRGPKDGDEVVETQYF. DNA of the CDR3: TGTGCCAGCAGGGGACCTAAGGACGGCGACGAAGTTGTAGAGACCCAGTACTTC.

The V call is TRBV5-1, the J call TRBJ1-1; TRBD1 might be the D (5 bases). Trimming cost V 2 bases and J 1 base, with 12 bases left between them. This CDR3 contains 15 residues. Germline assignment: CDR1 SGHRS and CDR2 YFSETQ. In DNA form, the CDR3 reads TGCGCCAGCAGCTTTGGGGGGGGAAGGAACACTGAAGCTTTCTTT. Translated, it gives CASSFGGGRNTEAFF. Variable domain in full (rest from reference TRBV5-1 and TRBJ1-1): KAGVTQTPRYLIKTRGQQVTLSCSPISGHRSVSWYQQTPGQGLQFLFEYFSETQRNKGNFPGRFSGRQFSNSRSEMNVSTLELGDSALYLCASSFGGGRNTEAFFGQGTRLTVV.

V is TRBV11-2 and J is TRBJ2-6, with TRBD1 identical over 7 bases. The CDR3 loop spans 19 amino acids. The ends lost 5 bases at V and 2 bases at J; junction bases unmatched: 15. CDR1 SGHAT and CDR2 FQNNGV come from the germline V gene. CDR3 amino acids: CASSPGRGQSAAGANVLTF. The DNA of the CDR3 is TGTGCCAGCAGCCCTGGCCGGGGACAGTCGGCTGCTGGGGCCAACGTCCTGACTTTC.

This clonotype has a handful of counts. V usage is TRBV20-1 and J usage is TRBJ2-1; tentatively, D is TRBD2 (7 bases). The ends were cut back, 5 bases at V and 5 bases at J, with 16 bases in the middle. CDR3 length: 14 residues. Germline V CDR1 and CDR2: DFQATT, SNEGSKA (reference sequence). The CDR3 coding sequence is TGCAGTGCTCCGCCCGGGGGGCGGGACAATGAGCAGTTCTTC. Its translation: CSAPPGGRDNEQFF.

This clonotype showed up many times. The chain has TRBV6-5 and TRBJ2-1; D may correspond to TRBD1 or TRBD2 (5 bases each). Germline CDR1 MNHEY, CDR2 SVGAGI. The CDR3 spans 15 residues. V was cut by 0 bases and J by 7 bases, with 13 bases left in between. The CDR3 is CASSYSTGGGNEQFF. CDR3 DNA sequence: TGTGCCAGCAGTTACTCGACTGGGGGTGGTAATGAGCAGTTCTTC.